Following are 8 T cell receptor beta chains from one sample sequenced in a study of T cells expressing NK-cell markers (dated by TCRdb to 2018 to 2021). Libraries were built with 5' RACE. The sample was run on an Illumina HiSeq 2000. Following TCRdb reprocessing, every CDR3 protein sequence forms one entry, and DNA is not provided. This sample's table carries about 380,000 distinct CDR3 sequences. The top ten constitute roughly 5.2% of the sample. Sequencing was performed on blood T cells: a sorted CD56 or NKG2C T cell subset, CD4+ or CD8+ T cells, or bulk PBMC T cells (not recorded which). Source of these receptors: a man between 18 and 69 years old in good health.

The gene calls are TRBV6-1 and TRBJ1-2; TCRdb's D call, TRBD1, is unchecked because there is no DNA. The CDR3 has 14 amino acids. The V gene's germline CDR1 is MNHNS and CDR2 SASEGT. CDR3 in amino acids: CASSVQLGPYGYTF.

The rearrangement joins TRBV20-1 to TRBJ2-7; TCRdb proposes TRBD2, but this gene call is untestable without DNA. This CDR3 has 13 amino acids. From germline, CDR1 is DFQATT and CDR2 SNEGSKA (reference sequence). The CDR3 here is CSASSGGRYEQYF.

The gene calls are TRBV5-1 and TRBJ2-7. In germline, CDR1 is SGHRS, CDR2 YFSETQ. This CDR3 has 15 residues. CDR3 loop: CASSLALGMGYEQYF.

CDR3 amino acids: CASSYSGQGGSEQYF. The chain has TRBV6-5 and TRBJ2-7; the TRBD1 assignment by TCRdb is unverifiable without DNA. This CDR3 is 15 amino acids long. Germline V lookup: CDR1 MNHEY, CDR2 SVGAGI.

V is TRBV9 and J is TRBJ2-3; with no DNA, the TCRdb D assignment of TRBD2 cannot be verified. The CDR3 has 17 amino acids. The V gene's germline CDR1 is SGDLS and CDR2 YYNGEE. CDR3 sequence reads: CASSPYPSGAGSDTQYF. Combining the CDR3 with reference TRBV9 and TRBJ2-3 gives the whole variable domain DSGVTQTPKHLITATGQRVTLRCSPRSGDLSVYWYQQSLDQGLQFLIQYYNGEERAKGNILERFSAQQFPDLHSELNLSSLELGDSALYFCASSPYPSGAGSDTQYFGPGTRLTVL.

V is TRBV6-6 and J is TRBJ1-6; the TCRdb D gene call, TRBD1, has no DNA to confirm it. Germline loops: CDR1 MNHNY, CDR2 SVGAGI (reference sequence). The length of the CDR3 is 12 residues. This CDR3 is CASSRQNSPLHF.

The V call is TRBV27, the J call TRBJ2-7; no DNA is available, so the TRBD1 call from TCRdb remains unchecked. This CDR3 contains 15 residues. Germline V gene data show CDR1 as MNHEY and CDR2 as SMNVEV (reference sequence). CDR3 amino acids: CASSLSGTRTYEQYF.

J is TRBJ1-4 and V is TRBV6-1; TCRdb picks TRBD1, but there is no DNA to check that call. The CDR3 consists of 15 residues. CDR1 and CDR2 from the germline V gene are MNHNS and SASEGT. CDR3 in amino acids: CASRDPGQVNEKLFF.